This TCR beta chain derives from a study of blood T cell repertoires in COVID-19. In the authors' workflow: Nucleated cell number was recorded as an estimate derived from reference gene primer amplification. Clones were sequenced by immunoSEQ multiplex PCR, and TCRdb holds only the in-frame ones, with some missing. V, J and clone size derive from that table, while D and trimming were established from the DNA sequence. The table lists 120,000 or so clones, around nine tenths of them singletons. CDR1 is SGHRS, CDR2 YFSETQ, per germline. Trimming cost V 1 base and J 2 bases, with 15 bases left between them. The CDR3 sequence is 16 residues long.

V is TRBV5-1 and J is TRBJ2-5, with D perhaps matching TRBD1 (6 bases). Specimen: peripheral blood. The clonotype was recovered from a man aged 50 or older with acute or convalescent COVID-19. The DNA of the CDR3 is TGCGCCAGCAGCTTGACGGGGTGGACAGAGCAAGAGACCCAGTACTTC. As protein: CASSLTGWTEQETQYF.